This T cell receptor beta chain is drawn from a study of shared clonotypes between healthy human individuals. The CDR3 runs to 16 residues. Profiled with immunoSEQ multiplex PCR; TCRdb holds only in-frame clones, not every one. The sample consists of some 2 million clones, roughly 95% of them appearing once. The chain employs TRBV21-1 and TRBJ1-6; TRBD1, the table's D call, was not compared with the DNA. TRBV21-1 is a listed pseudogene. Sequencing was performed on naive CD4+ T cells sorted from blood. The subset: CD45RA+ positively selected. This TCR derives from a man between 18 and 35 years old in good health. The CDR3 sequence: CASSKENSSYNSPLHF. In DNA form, the CDR3 reads TGTGCCAGCAGCAAAGAAAACAGCTCCTATAATTCACCCCTCCACTTT.